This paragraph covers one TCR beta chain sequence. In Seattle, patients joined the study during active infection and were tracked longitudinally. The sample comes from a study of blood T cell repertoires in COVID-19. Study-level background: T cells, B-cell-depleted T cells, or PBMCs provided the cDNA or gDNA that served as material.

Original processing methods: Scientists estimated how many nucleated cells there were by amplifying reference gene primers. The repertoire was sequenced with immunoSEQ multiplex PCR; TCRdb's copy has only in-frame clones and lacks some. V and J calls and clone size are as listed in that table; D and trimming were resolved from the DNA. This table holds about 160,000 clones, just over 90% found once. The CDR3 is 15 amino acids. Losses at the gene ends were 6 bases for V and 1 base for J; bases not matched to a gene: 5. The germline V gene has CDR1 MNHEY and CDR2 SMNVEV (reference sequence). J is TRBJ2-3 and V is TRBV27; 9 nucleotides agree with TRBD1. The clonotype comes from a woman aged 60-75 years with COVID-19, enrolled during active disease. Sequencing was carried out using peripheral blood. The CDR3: CASSLRDRGTDTQYF. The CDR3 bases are TGTGCCAGCAGCCTCCGGGACAGGGGCACAGATACGCAGTATTTT.